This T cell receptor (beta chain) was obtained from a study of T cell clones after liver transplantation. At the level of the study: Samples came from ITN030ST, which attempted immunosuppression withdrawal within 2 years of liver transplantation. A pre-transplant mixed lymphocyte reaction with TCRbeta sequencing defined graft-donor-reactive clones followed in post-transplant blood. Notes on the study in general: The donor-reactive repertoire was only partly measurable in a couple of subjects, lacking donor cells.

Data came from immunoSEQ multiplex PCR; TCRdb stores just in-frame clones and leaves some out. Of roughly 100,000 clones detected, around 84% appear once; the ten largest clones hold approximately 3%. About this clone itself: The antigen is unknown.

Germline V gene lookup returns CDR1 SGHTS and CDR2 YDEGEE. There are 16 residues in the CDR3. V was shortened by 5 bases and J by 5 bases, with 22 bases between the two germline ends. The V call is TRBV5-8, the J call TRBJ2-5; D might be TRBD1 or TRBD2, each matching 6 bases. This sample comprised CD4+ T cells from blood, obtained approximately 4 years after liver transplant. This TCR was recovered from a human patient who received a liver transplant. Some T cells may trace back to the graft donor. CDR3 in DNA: TGTGCCAGCAGTCCGGGGGCCCAGCGTCGGGGGGAGACCCAGTACTTC. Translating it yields CASSPGAQRRGETQYF.